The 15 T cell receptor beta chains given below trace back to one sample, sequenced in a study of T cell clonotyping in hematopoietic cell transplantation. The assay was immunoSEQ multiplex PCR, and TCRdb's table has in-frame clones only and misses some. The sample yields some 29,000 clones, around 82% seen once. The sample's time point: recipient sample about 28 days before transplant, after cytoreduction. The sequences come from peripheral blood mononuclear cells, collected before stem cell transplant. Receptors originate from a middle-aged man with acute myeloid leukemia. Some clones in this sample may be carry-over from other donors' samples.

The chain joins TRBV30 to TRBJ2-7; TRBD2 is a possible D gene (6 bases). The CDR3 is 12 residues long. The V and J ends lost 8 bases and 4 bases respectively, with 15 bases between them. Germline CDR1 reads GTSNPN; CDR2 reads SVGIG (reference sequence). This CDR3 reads CALAGGAYEQYF. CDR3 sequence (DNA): TGTGCCCTCGCCGGGGGAGCGTACGAGCAGTACTTC.

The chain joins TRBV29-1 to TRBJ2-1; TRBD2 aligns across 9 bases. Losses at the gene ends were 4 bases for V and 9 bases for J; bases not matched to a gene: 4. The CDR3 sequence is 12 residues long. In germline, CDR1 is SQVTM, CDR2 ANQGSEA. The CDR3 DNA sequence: TGCAGCGTTGGAGCTAGCGGGGTTGAGCAGTTCTTC. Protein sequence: CSVGASGVEQFF.

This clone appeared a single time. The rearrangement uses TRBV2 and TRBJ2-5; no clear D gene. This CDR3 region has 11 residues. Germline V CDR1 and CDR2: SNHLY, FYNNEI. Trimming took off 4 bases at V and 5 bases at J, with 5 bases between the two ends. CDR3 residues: CASSVRETQYF. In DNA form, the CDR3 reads TGTGCCAGCAGTGTACGGGAGACCCAGTACTTC.

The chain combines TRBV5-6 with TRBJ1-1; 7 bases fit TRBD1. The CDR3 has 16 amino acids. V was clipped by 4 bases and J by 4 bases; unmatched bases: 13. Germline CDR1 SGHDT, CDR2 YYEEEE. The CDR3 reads CASSPARQGWGTEAFF. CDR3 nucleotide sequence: TGTGCCAGCAGCCCGGCACGACAGGGTTGGGGCACTGAAGCTTTCTTT. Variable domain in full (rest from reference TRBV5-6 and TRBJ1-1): DAGVTQSPTHLIKTRGQQVTLRCSPKSGHDTVSWYQQALGQGPQFIFQYYEEEERQRGNFPDRFSGHQFPNYSSELNVNALLLGDSALYLCASSPARQGWGTEAFFGQGTRLTVV.

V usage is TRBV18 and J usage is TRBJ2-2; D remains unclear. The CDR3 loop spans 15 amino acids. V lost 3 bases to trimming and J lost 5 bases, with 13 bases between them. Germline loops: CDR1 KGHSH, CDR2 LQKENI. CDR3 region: CASSPPTGPTGELFF. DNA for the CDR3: TGTGCCAGCTCACCGCCTACCGGTCCGACCGGGGAGCTGTTTTTT.

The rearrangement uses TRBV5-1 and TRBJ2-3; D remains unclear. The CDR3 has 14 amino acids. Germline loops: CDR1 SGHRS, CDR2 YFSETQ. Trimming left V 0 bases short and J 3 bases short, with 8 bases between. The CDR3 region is CASSLAWETDTQYF. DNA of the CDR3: TGCGCCAGCAGCTTGGCTTGGGAAACAGATACGCAGTATTTT.

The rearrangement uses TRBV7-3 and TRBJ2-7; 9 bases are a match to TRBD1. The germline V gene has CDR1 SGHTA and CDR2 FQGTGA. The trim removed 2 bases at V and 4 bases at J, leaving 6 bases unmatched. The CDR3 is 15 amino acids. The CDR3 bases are TGTGCCAGCAGCTTAGACGGGACAGGGTCTTACGAGCAGTACTTC. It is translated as CASSLDGTGSYEQYF.

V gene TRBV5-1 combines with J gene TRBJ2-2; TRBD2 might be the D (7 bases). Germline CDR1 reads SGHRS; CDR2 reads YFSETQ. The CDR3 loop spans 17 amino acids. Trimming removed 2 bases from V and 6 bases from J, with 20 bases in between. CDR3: CASSFRRGARLPGELFF. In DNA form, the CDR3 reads TGCGCCAGCAGCTTCCGTCGGGGGGCCAGACTTCCCGGGGAGCTGTTTTTT.

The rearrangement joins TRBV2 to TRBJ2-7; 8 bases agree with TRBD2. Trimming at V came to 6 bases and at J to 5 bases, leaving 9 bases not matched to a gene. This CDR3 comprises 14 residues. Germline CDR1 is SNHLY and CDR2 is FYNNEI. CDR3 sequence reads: CASRELADFDEQYF. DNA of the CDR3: TGTGCCAGCAGAGAACTAGCGGACTTTGACGAGCAGTACTTC.

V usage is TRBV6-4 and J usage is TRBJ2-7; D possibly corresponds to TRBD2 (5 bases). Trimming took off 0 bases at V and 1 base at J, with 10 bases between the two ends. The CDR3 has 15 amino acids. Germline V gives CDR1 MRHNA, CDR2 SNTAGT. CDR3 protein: CASSDSRRNSYEQYF. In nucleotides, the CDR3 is TGTGCCAGCAGTGACTCGAGGAGGAATTCCTACGAGCAGTACTTC.

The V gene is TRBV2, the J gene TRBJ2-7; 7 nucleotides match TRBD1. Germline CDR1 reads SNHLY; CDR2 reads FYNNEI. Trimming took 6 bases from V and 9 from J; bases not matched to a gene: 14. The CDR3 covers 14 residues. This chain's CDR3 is CASRGDRVAGGQYF. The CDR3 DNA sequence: TGTGCCAGCAGGGGGGACAGAGTGGCGGGCGGGCAGTACTTC.

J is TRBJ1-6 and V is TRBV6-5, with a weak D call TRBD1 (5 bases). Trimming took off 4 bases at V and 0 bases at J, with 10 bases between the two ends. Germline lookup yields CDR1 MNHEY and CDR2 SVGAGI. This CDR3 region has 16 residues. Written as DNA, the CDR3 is TGTGCCAGCAGTTGGGGCAGGAGCTCCTATAATTCACCCCTCCACTTT. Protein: CASSWGRSSYNSPLHF.

CDR3 DNA: TGTGCCAGCAGCGCACAATACGAGCAGTACTTC. Encoded protein: CASSAQYEQYF. This rearrangement joins TRBV7-9 to TRBJ2-7; D not certain. Trimming left V 5 bases short and J 4 bases short, with 6 bases between. The CDR3 contains 11 residues. Germline V lookup: CDR1 SEHNR, CDR2 FQNEAQ (reference sequence).

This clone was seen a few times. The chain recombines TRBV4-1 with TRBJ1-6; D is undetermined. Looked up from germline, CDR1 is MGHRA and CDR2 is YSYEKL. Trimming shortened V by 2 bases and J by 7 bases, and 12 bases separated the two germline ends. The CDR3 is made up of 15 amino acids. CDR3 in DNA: TGCGCCAGCAGCCAAACTCAGCAGACCAATTCACCCCTCCACTTT. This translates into CASSQTQQTNSPLHF.

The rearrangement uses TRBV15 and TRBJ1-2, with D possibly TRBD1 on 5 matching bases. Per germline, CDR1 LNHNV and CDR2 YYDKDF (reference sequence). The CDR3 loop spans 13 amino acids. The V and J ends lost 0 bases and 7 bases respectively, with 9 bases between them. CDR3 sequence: CATSRDFGAGYTF. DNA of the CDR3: TGTGCCACCAGCAGAGATTTTGGGGCTGGCTACACCTTC.